This T cell receptor beta chain was found in a study of long-term antiretroviral therapy in people with HIV. On this clone: The antigen is unknown.

At least two post-ART and at least one pre-ART PBMC sample were available for each donor. Researchers ran immunoSEQ v3.0 at survey level. Profiled with immunoSEQ multiplex PCR; TCRdb holds only in-frame clones, not every one. The table includes approximately 17,000 clones, roughly 80% detected once. The V end was cut by 3 bases, the J end by 0 bases, with 6 bases between. The CDR3 extends over 14 amino acids. CDR1 and CDR2 (germline): KGHSH, LQKENI. Whole-study findings and limits: Blood obtained between 2004 and 2017 may reflect older ART regimens. Clonotypes expanded prior to ART showed repertoire dominance at all sampled time points.

This sequence originates from a young woman with HIV. The chain recombines TRBV18 with TRBJ2-1; D is uncertain. The source material was unsorted PBMCs, sampled 0.6 years after starting antiretroviral therapy. The CDR3 spells CASSPQSSYNEQFF. As DNA, the CDR3 is TGTGCCAGCTCACCGCAGAGCTCCTACAATGAGCAGTTCTTC.